This T cell receptor (beta chain) was captured by sequencing in a study of blood T cell repertoires in COVID-19. Study details: The United States, Italy and Spain provided the acute and convalescent COVID-19 samples. Nucleic acid was either cDNA or gDNA, and it came from T cells, B-cell-depleted T cells, or PBMCs.

Source study methods: Reference gene primer amplification yielded estimated nucleated cell counts. TCRdb's table, derived via immunoSEQ multiplex PCR, lists solely in-frame clones and lacks some. V and J calls and clone size are those listed in that table; D and trimming were worked out from the DNA. The sample carries around 400,000 clones, around 87% recorded once. Per germline, CDR1 SGHTA and CDR2 FQGTGA. This CDR3 has 15 amino acids. V shed 4 bases and J shed 2 bases, with 13 bases lying between them. Seattle's enrolled individuals joined amid active infection and were then monitored longitudinally.

The sample was peripheral blood. This sequence was found in a woman in her 30s with COVID-19, enrolled during active disease. The chain joins TRBV7-3 to TRBJ2-3, with D possibly matching TRBD2 (5 bases). CDR3 residues: CASSSRGWTTDTQYF. The CDR3 DNA reads TGTGCCAGCAGCTCAAGAGGGTGGACCACAGATACGCAGTATTTT.